These 9 T cell receptor beta chains were all obtained from the same sample, sequenced in a study of T cell responses to AZD1222 COVID-19 vaccine. Profiled with immunoSEQ multiplex PCR; TCRdb holds only in-frame clones, not every one. Of 150,000 or so clones listed, just over 90% were seen once; the top ten hold around 1.9%. Source: peripheral blood, taken on day 0 of AZD1222 vaccination. These receptors were obtained from an adult in good health.

This chain connects TRBV29-1 to TRBJ2-1; unclear D gene. From germline, CDR1 is SQVTM and CDR2 ANQGSEA. V lost 4 bases, J lost 10 bases, and 17 bases lay in between. The CDR3 consists of 13 residues. Here the CDR3 DNA reads TGCAGCGTTGGACTCGACATCGCTCAAGAGCAGTTCTTC. Its protein product is CSVGLDIAQEQFF.

The chain joins TRBV19 to TRBJ2-7, with 8 nucleotides matching TRBD1. J was trimmed by 5 bases and V by 2 bases; bases with no gene match: 17. This CDR3 has 18 amino acids. Germline values: CDR1 LNHDA, CDR2 SQIVND (reference sequence). The CDR3 bases are TGTGCCAGTAGTATAATGTTGGAGACAGGGGCCACCCCTCACGAGCAGTACTTC. Translation gives CASSIMLETGATPHEQYF. The full variable domain, completed using reference TRBV19 and TRBJ2-7, is DGGITQSPKYLFRKEGQNVTLSCEQNLNHDAMYWYRQDPGQGLRLIYYSQIVNDFQKGDIAEGYSVSREKKESFPLTVTSAQKNPTAFYLCASSIMLETGATPHEQYFGPGTRLTVT.

The chain employs TRBV19 and TRBJ2-1, with D perhaps matching TRBD1 (5 bases). Trimming cost V 3 bases and J 4 bases, with 16 bases left between them. This CDR3 contains 16 residues. CDR1 is LNHDA, CDR2 SQIVND, per germline (reference sequence). CDR3 DNA sequence: TGTGCCAGTAGTATGTTTGGGGCAGGGTCGTACAATGAGCAGTTCTTC. Translating it yields CASSMFGAGSYNEQFF.

V gene TRBV7-2 combines with J gene TRBJ2-7, with D possibly TRBD1 on 6 matching bases. Trimming removed 5 bases from V and 1 base from J, with 12 bases in between. CDR3 length: 14 residues. CDR1 is SGHTA, CDR2 FQGNSA, per germline. DNA of the CDR3: TGTGCCAGCAGCCAAAACAGGGTTTCCTACGAGCAGTACTTC. It specifies CASSQNRVSYEQYF. Full variable domain (missing parts from reference TRBV7-2 and TRBJ2-7): GAGVSQSPSNKVTEKGKDVELRCDPISGHTALYWYRQSLGQGLEFLIYFQGNSAPDKSGLPSDRFSAERTGGSVSTLTIQRTQQEDSAVYLCASSQNRVSYEQYFGPGTRLTVT.

The V call is TRBV4-3, the J call TRBJ1-2; perhaps TRBD1 as D (6 bases). CDR3 length: 13 residues. Germline V gives CDR1 LGHNA, CDR2 YSLEER. V was pared by 10 bases and J by 6 bases, with 18 bases between. The CDR3, as DNA: TGCGCCACCTCCCCGGGGGCCGGTGATGGCTACACCTTC. This sequence encodes CATSPGAGDGYTF.

The chain carries TRBV6-5 and TRBJ1-2; 7 positions match TRBD1. This CDR3 contains 14 residues. J gave up 2 bases and V 6 bases, and 6 bases lay outside the gene matches. Germline CDR1 is MNHEY and CDR2 is SVGAGI. The CDR3 bases are TGTGCCAGCAGCCGACAGGGCCCGAACTATGGCTACACCTTC. Its protein product is CASSRQGPNYGYTF.

This rearrangement joins TRBV19 to TRBJ2-7; no clear D. Trimming removed 0 bases from V and 4 bases from J, with 10 bases in between. This CDR3 has 14 residues. Germline CDR1 is LNHDA and CDR2 is SQIVND (reference sequence). The CDR3 DNA is TGTGCCAGTAGTATAGATGGGCAGGCGTACGAGCAGTACTTC. It specifies CASSIDGQAYEQYF.

In this sample, this clone turned up once. This rearrangement joins TRBV5-6 to TRBJ2-5; 13 bases are shared with TRBD2. CDR1 and CDR2 (germline): SGHDT, YYEEEE. Losses at the gene ends were 4 bases for V and 7 bases for J; bases not matched to a gene: 4. The CDR3 covers 14 residues. As DNA, the CDR3 is TGTGCCAGCAGCACGGGACTAGCGGGGCGGACCCAGTACTTC. Translated: CASSTGLAGRTQYF. Full variable domain (remainder filled in from reference TRBV5-6 and TRBJ2-5): DAGVTQSPTHLIKTRGQQVTLRCSPKSGHDTVSWYQQALGQGPQFIFQYYEEEERQRGNFPDRFSGHQFPNYSSELNVNALLLGDSALYLCASSTGLAGRTQYFGPGTRLLVL.

V and J are TRBV5-1 and TRBJ2-1, with 8 bases identical to TRBD1. V lost 5 bases, J lost 2 bases, and 6 bases stayed unmatched. The CDR3 runs 15 residues. In germline, CDR1 is SGHRS, CDR2 YFSETQ. Written as DNA, the CDR3 is TGCGCCAGCAGGTCTGGACAGGGCACCTACAATGAGCAGTTCTTC. As protein: CASRSGQGTYNEQFF.